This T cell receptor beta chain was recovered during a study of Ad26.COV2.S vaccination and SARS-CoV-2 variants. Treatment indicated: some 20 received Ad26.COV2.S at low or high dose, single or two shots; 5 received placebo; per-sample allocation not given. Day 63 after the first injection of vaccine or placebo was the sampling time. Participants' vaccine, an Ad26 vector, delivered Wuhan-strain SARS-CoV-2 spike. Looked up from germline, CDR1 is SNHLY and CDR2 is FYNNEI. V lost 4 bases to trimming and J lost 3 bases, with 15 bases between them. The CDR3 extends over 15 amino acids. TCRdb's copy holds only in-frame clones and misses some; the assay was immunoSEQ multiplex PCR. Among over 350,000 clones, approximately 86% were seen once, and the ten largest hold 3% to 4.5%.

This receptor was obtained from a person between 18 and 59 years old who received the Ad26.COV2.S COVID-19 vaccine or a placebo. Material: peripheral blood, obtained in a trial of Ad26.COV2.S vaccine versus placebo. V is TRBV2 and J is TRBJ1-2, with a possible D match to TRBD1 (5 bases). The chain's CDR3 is CASSVARGLDYGYTF. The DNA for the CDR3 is TGTGCCAGCAGTGTAGCAAGGGGCTTGGACTATGGCTACACCTTC.